A selection of T cell receptor beta chains follows, all from one sample in a study of PD-L1 blockade in urothelial cancer. Here immunoSEQ multiplex PCR was the method, and the copy in TCRdb shows in-frame clones only, minus some. The table has over 45,000 clones, 70% to 90% seen once. Sequenced here: PBMCs, sampled around atezolizumab (anti-PD-L1) treatment. The receptors here all came from a man aged 60 to 75 with urothelial cancer. The conserved cysteine and the conserved F or W are not part of the CDR3 here. The order of the fields is clone size, J gene, V gene, CDR3 protein. Clone size, where shown, is once, few, many, or a class for clones that have expanded.

- TRBJ2-1 TRBV5-1 ASSLSAGGGNEQF
- TRBJ1-2 TRBV6-5 ARPGAEGYT
- TRBJ1-4 TRBV5-8 ASTSRGGSEKLF
once TRBJ1-2 TRBV5-8 ASSSKTENYGYT
- TRBJ2-1 TRBV30 AWAGTSARNEQF
- TRBJ1-6 TRBV30 AWSPGDSVYNSPLH
- TRBJ1-6 TRBV6-5 ASSYSTGVGNSPLH
- TRBJ1-5 TRBV5-1 ASSFGEPSQPQH
- TRBJ2-5 TRBV11-3 ASSFTLAAQETQY
- TRBJ1-6 TRBV7-9 ASSSGGGNSPLH
- TRBJ1-6 TRBV6-5 ASSYGGARNSPLH
few TRBJ2-7 TRBV5-6 ASSLDGQGGDEQY
- TRBJ2-1 TRBV27 ASSLPGQKNNEQF
- TRBJ2-7 TRBV7-9 ASSLLGGRVQY
- TRBJ2-2 TRBV7-6 ASSLGPGVVNTGELF
- TRBJ1-2 TRBV19 ASSPGGTLYGYT
- TRBJ1-5 TRBV6-5 ASSYSRTNSNQPQH